The table lists the clone carrying this TCR beta chain with many counts. The record originates from a study of regulatory T cells in long-lasting Graves disease. The CDR3 has 15 residues. J was trimmed by 6 bases and V by 5 bases; bases with no gene match: 13. Looked up from germline, CDR1 is DFQATT and CDR2 is SNEGSKA (reference sequence). Building the TCR beta libraries relied on iRepertoire HTBI primers, and CDR3 regions underwent Arm-PCR. TCRdb re-called the multiplex PCR reads with MiXCR, one entry per CDR3 protein. The table has about 340,000 distinct CDR3 sequences, around a fifth seen once. The time point was: persistent/refractory GD, antithyroid drugs over 5 years with positive TRAb. PBMC RNA was the source of the TCR library.

This specimen was peripheral blood mononuclear cells (PBMCs), taken when the disease was refractory, from a patient treated with antithyroid drugs. The receptor comes from a female donor with Graves disease. The chain couples TRBV20-1 to TRBJ2-5; 9 bases agree with TRBD2. CDR3 bases: TGCAGTGCTGCCCGAATAGCGGGAGTGGTAAAGACCCAGTACTTC. Translating gives CSAARIAGVVKTQYF.